Each of the 18 T cell receptor beta chains below was sequenced from the same sample in a study of T cell clonality in common variable immunodeficiency. Measured with immunoSEQ multiplex PCR; TCRdb has only the in-frame clones, and not every one. The table lists over 30,000 clones, with no singletons. Sequences were obtained from peripheral blood mononuclear cells. These receptors were collected from a person aged 18 to 70 in good health.

This clone was detected only a few times. Read data end 3 residues before the CDR3 end; the end is taken from the germline J gene. The rearrangement links TRBV7-9 to TRBJ1-2; 9 positions agree with TRBD1. From germline, CDR1 is SEHNR and CDR2 FQNEAQ (reference sequence). CDR3 length equals 14 residues. CDR3 sequence: CASSLTGGGYDYTF. The DNA read from the CDR3 is TGTGCCAGCAGCCTGACAGGGGGAGGCTACGAC.

In its sample, this clone was seen a few times. The read ends 3 residues early relative to the CDR3; the germline J gene fills the gap. The same CDR3 arises from other DNA sequences in this sample as well. This chain connects TRBV18 to TRBJ2-1; 9 nucleotides align to TRBD2. Germline V gives CDR1 KGHSH, CDR2 LQKENI. V shed 3 bases, J shed 4 bases, and the junction held 13 bases outside the gene matches. The CDR3 runs to 18 residues. The CDR3: CASSPVRSGGGGYNEQFF. The DNA read from the CDR3 is TGTGCCAGCTCACCGGTCCGTAGCGGGGGAGGCGGGTACAATGAG. The whole variable domain, remainder taken from reference TRBV18 and TRBJ2-1, is NAGVMQNPRHLVRRRGQEARLRCSPMKGHSHVYWYRQLPEEGLKFMVYLQKENIIDESGMPKERFSAEFPKEGPSILRIQQVVRGDSAAYFCASSPVRSGGGGYNEQFFGPGTRLTVL.

This clone was observed a few times. CDR3 loop: CASSEARGLTNEKAFF. CDR3 DNA (partial): TGTGCCAGCAGTGAAGCTCGGGGGTTGACTAATGAAAAA. This rearrangement joins TRBV6-1 to TRBJ1-1, with D maybe TRBD1 (5 bases). The read finishes 3 residues shy of the CDR3 end, and the germline J gene is used to complete it. The CDR3 contains 16 residues. Per the germline V gene, CDR1 is MNHNS and CDR2 is SASEGT.

The table lists this clone with many counts. The read is 3 residues too short to cover the CDR3 end, so that end is filled in from the germline J gene. The chain uses TRBV11-2 and TRBJ2-1; D uncertain. Germline V CDR1 and CDR2: SGHAT, FQNNGV. The ends were cut back, 3 bases at V and 4 bases at J, with 10 bases in the middle. This CDR3 has 14 amino acids. This CDR3 is CASSFYTSYNEQFF. CDR3 bases read: TGTGCCAGCAGCTTCTATACTTCTTACAATGAG.

This clone was counted only a few times. The CDR3 is CASSPPRLGQGAGRPYGQYF. Incomplete CDR3 DNA: TGTGCCAGTAGCCCCCCCCGCCTAGGACAGGGGGCAGGTAGACCCTATGGT. The chain recombines TRBV19 with TRBJ2-4; 11 bases fit TRBD1. The CDR3 end is not reached by the read, which stops 3 residues before it; the germline J gene fills it in. The CDR3 has 20 residues. Germline assignment: CDR1 LNHDA and CDR2 SQIVND (reference sequence).

There are a few counts of this clone. Read coverage stops 3 residues before the CDR3 terminus; the germline J gene supplies the remainder. V usage is TRBV7-6 and J usage is TRBJ2-2; D unclear. CDR1 is SGHVS, CDR2 FNYEAQ, per germline. CDR3 length: 16 amino acids. The CDR3 here is CASSSLGPQGGSPLFF. The part of the CDR3 DNA that was read is TGTGCCAGCAGCTCACTCGGCCCACAAGGCGGCTCACCG.

Many counts were recorded for this clone. The CDR3 is cut off 3 residues early in the read; its end comes from the germline J gene. The V gene is TRBV20-1, the J gene TRBJ2-7, with a possible D match to TRBD2 (6 bases). Germline V gives CDR1 DFQATT, CDR2 SNEGSKA (reference sequence). V shed 3 bases and J shed 3 bases, with 18 bases lying between them. This CDR3 has 15 residues. CDR3 sequence reads: CSASPGTVNFYEQYF. The CDR3 DNA, read in part, is TGCAGTGCTAGTCCAGGGACTGTCAATTTCTACGAG.

This clone came up a few times. The read falls 3 residues short of the CDR3 end, and the missing part is taken from the germline J gene. The chain is built from TRBV7-9 and TRBJ2-2; 8 nucleotides align to TRBD1. The CDR3 loop spans 15 amino acids. CDR1 SEHNR and CDR2 FQNEAQ come from the germline V gene (reference sequence). V lost 4 bases to trimming and J lost 7 bases; unmatched junction nucleotides: 8. Incomplete CDR3 DNA: TGTGCCAGCAGCTCGATGACAGGGGTGATCGGGGAG. Its translation is CASSSMTGVIGE. The entire CDR3 is CASSSMTGVIGELFF.

This clone appeared many times. The read comes to an end 3 residues before the CDR3 does, leaving the germline J gene to fill in the end. V gene TRBV6-1 combines with J gene TRBJ2-1; 9 nucleotides agree with TRBD2. The trim removed 4 bases at V and 4 bases at J, leaving 5 bases unmatched. This CDR3 contains 15 residues. Germline V gene data show CDR1 as MNHNS and CDR2 as SASEGT. The sequenced CDR3 bases are TGTGCCAGCAGTGCTAGCGGGGTTTTGTACAATGAG. As protein: CASSASGVLYNE. The CDR3 in full is CASSASGVLYNEQFF.

Comment on this clone: Coverage ceases 3 residues before the CDR3 finishes, and the germline J gene fills in the end. This sequence joins TRBV7-9 and TRBJ2-7, with TRBD2 matching over 8 bases. The J segment lost 3 bases and the V segment lost 2 bases, leaving 6 bases of the junction unmatched. The germline V gene has CDR1 SEHNR and CDR2 FQNEAQ (reference sequence). The CDR3 length is 15 residues. The sequenced part of the CDR3 DNA is TGTGCCAGCAGCTTAAAGGGGCTAGCGGGCTACGAG. Amino acids: CASSLKGLAGYE. The full CDR3 protein is CASSLKGLAGYEQYF.

Many counts were recorded for this clone. The read comes to an end 3 residues before the CDR3 does, leaving the germline J gene to fill in the end. The chain has TRBV7-8 and TRBJ1-4; D unresolved. V was cut by 5 bases and J by 0 bases, with 10 bases left in between. Germline V gene data show CDR1 as SGHVS and CDR2 as FQNEAQ. The CDR3 runs 15 residues. The CDR3 loop reads CASSPELATNEKLFF. CDR3 DNA (partial): TGTGCCAGCAGCCCCGAGTTAGCAACTAATGAAAAA. Full variable domain (missing parts from reference TRBV7-8 and TRBJ1-4): GAGVSQSPRYKVAKRGQDVALRCDPISGHVSLFWYQQALGQGPEFLTYFQNEAQLDKSGLPSDRFFAERPEGSVSTLKIQRTQQEDSAVYLCASSPELATNEKLFFGSGTQLSVL.

This clone was observed many times. The read comes to an end 3 residues before the CDR3 does, leaving the germline J gene to fill in the end. V is TRBV9 and J is TRBJ2-3, with 9 bases that match TRBD1. Trimming took 3 bases from V and 0 from J; bases not matched to a gene: 5. Germline V gene data show CDR1 as SGDLS and CDR2 as YYNGEE. The length of the CDR3 is 16 residues. The CDR3 loop reads CASSAPTGGSTDTQYF. The sequenced CDR3 bases are TGTGCCAGCAGCGCACCGACAGGGGGTAGCACAGATACG.

This clone was seen at least ten times. The CDR3 extends 3 residues past the end of the read, so its final part is completed from the germline J gene. The chain carries TRBV30 and TRBJ2-3; 7 bases align to TRBD1. Germline CDR1 reads GTSNPN; CDR2 reads SVGIG (reference sequence). The CDR3 sequence is 14 residues long. The V gene end was trimmed by 7 bases and the J gene end by 2 bases; junction bases not matched to a gene: 9. The CDR3: CASGDRDNTDTQYF. The CDR3 DNA, read in part, is TGTGCCTCCGGAGACAGGGACAACACAGATACG.

This clone was observed at least ten times. The CDR3 goes on 3 residues after the read ends, and that part is filled in from the germline J gene. The genes are TRBV10-3 and TRBJ2-7, with 10 bases lining up with TRBD1. There are 15 residues in the CDR3. Per the germline V gene, CDR1 is ENHRY and CDR2 is SYGVKD. The V segment lost 2 bases and the J segment 4 bases; nucleotides outside the gene matches: 5. CDR3 DNA (partial): TGTGCCATCAGTGAGGGAGGGACAGGGGCTTACGAG. This gives the protein CAISEGGTGAYE. The complete CDR3 reads CAISEGGTGAYEQYF.

The table lists this clone with many counts. The read terminates 3 residues before the CDR3 end, so the remaining end is supplied by the germline J gene. This chain joins TRBV29-1 and TRBJ2-2, with TRBD1 matching over 7 bases. The CDR3 extends over 13 amino acids. Germline V gene lookup returns CDR1 SQVTM and CDR2 ANQGSEA. CDR3 DNA, as far as it was read: TGCAGCGTCGTGACAGGGTATAATTCACCG. Translating gives CSVVTGYNSP. The whole CDR3 reads CSVVTGYNSPLFF.

This clone appeared many times. The read ends 3 residues early relative to the CDR3; the germline J gene fills the gap. This chain joins TRBV20-1 and TRBJ2-2; 8 bases agree with TRBD2. J was trimmed by 7 bases and V by 0 bases; bases with no gene match: 7. The germline gives CDR1 DFQATT, CDR2 SNEGSKA (reference sequence). The CDR3 is made up of 15 amino acids. The CDR3 here is CSARDRGGQGGELFF. CDR3 DNA (partial): TGCAGTGCTAGAGATCGGGGGGGCCAGGGCGGGGAG.

Many counts were recorded for this clone. The CDR3 end is not reached by the read, which stops 3 residues before it; the germline J gene fills it in. This chain links TRBV7-2 with TRBJ2-7; 7 bases fit TRBD2. V gave up 4 bases and J gave up 3 bases; unmatched junction bases: 3. Germline CDR1 reads SGHTA; CDR2 reads FQGNSA. CDR3 size: 13 residues. The CDR3 is CASSSRTSYEQYF. The sequenced part of the CDR3 DNA is TGTGCCAGCAGCTCCCGGACTAGCTACGAG.

This clone showed up just a few times. The read finishes 3 residues shy of the CDR3 end, and the germline J gene is used to complete it. The rearrangement joins TRBV10-2 to TRBJ2-3; D is perhaps TRBD1 (6 bases). This CDR3 is 15 amino acids long. Germline V gene lookup returns CDR1 WSHSY and CDR2 SAAADI. V lost 9 bases and J lost 0, with 16 bases in between. The DNA read from the CDR3 is TGCGCCAGTGGACAGCTCCAAACTAGCACAGATACG. Translated: CASGQLQTSTDT. In full, the CDR3 is CASGQLQTSTDTQYF.